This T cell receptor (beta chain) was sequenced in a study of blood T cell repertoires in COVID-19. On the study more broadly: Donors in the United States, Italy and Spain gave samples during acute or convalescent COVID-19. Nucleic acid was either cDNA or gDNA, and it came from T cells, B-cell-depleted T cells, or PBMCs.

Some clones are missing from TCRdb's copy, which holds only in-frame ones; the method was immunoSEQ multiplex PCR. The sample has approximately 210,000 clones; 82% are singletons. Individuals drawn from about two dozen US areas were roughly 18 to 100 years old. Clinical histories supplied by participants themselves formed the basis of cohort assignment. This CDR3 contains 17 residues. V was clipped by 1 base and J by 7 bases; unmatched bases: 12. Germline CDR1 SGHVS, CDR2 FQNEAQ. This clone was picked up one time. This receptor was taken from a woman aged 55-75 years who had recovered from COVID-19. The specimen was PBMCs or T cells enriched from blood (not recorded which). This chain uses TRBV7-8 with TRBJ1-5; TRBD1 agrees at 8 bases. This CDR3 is CASSLGDRRAMGQPQHF. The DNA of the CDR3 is TGTGCCAGCAGCTTAGGGGACAGGCGAGCAATGGGACAGCCCCAGCATTTT.